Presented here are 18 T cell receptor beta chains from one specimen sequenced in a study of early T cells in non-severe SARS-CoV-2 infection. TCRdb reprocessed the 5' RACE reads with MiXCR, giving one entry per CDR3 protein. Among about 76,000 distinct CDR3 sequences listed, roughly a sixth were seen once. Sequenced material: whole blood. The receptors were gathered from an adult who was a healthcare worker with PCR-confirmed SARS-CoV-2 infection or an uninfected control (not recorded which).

In DNA form, the CDR3 reads TGTGCCAGCAGCTTAAGGGAGGGCCTTAGGGAGCAGTTCTTC. It yields the protein CASSLREGLREQFF. The V call is TRBV11-1, the J call TRBJ2-1, with 7 positions matching TRBD2. This CDR3 contains 14 residues. The junction had 8 bases not matched to a gene; V was cut back by 2 bases and J by 10 bases. CDR1 SGHAT and CDR2 FQDESV come from the germline V gene (reference sequence).

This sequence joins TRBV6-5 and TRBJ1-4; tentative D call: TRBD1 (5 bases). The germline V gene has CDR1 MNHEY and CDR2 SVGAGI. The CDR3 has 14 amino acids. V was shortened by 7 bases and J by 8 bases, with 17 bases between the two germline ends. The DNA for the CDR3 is TGTGCCAGCAACTTTCGTGGAAGGGGAGAAAAACTGTTTTTT. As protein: CASNFRGRGEKLFF.

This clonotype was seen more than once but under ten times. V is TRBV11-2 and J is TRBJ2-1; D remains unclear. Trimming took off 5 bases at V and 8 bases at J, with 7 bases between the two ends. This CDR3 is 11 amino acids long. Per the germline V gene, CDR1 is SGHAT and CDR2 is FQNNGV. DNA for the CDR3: TGTGCCAGCAGCCCCGGCTATGAGCAGTTCTTC. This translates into CASSPGYEQFF.

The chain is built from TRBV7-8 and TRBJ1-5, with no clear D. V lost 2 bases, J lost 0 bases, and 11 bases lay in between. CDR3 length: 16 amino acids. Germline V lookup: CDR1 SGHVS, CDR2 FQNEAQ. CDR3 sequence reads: CASSLRTGDSNQPQHF. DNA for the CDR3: TGTGCCAGCAGCTTACGGACTGGGGATAGCAATCAGCCCCAGCATTTT.

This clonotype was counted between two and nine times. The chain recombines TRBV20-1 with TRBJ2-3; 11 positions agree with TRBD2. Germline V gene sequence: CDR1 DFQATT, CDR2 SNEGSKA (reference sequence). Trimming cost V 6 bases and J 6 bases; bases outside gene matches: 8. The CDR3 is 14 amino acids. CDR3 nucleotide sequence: TGCAGTGCATCGATAGCGGGAGGGCCGGATACGCAGTATTTT. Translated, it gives CSASIAGGPDTQYF.

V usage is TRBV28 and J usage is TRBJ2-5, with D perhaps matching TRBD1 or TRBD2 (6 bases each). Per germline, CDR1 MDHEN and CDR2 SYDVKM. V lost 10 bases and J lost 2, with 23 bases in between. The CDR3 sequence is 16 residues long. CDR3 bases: TGTGCCATCTGCCAAAGGGGGGCGGGCAGGCAAGAGACCCAGTACTTC. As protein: CAICQRGAGRQETQYF. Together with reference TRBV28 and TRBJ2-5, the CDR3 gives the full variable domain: DVKVTQSSRYLVKRTGEKVFLECVQDMDHENMFWYRQDPGLGLRLIYFSYDVKMKEKGDIPEGYSVSREKKERFSLILESASTNQTSMYLCAICQRGAGRQETQYFGPGTRLLVL.

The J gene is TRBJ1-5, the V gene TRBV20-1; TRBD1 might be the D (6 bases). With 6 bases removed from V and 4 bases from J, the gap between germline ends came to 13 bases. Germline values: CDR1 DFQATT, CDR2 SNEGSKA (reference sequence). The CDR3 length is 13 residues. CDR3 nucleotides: TGCAGTGCGGATACAGGGCTAAATCAGCCCCAGCATTTT. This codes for CSADTGLNQPQHF.

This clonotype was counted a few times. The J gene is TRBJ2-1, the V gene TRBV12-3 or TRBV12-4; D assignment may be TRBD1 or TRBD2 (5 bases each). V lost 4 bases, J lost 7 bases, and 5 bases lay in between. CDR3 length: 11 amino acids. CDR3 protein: CASSWGNEQFF. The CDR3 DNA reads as TGTGCCAGCAGTTGGGGGAATGAGCAGTTCTTC.

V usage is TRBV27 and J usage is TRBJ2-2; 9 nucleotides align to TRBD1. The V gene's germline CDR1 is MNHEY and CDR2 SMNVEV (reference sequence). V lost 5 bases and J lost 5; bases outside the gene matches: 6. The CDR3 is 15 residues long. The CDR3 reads CASSPTGGRTGELFF. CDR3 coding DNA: TGTGCCAGCAGTCCGACAGGGGGTAGAACCGGGGAGCTGTTTTTT.

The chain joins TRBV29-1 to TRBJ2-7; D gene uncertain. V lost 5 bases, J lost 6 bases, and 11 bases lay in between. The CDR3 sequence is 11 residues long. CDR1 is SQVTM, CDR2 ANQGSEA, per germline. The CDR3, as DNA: TGCAGCGTTACGGACCTGGGCGAGCAGTACTTC. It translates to CSVTDLGEQYF.

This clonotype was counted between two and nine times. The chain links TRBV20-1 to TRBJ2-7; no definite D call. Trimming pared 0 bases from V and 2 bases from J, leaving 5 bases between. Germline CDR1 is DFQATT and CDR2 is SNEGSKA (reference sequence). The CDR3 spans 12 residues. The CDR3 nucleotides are TGCAGTGCTAGAGACATTACCTACGAGCAGTACTTC. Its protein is CSARDITYEQYF.

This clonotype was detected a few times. CDR3 coding DNA: TGTGCCAGCAGTCCCCAGGGAAGAACGAATGAGCAGTTCTTC. This codes for CASSPQGRTNEQFF. This rearrangement joins TRBV12-3 or TRBV12-4 to TRBJ2-1; a weak D match, TRBD1 (5 bases). The CDR3 has 14 residues. Trimming took 5 bases from V and 7 from J, leaving 15 bases between them.

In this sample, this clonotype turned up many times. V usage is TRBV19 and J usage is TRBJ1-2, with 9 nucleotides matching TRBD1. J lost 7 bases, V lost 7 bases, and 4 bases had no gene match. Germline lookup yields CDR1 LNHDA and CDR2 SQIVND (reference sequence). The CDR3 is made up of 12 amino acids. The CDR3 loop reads CASINRGLGYTF. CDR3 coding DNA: TGTGCCAGTATTAACAGGGGGCTTGGCTACACCTTC. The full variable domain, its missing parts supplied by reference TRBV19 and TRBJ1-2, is DGGITQSPKYLFRKEGQNVTLSCEQNLNHDAMYWYRQDPGQGLRLIYYSQIVNDFQKGDIAEGYSVSREKKESFPLTVTSAQKNPTAFYLCASINRGLGYTFGSGTRLTVV.

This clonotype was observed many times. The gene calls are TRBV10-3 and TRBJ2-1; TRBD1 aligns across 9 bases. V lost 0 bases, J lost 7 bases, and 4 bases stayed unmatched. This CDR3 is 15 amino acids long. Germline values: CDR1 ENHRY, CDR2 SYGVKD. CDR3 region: CAISESGQGNNEQFF. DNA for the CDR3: TGTGCCATCAGTGAGTCAGGACAGGGGAATAATGAGCAGTTCTTC.

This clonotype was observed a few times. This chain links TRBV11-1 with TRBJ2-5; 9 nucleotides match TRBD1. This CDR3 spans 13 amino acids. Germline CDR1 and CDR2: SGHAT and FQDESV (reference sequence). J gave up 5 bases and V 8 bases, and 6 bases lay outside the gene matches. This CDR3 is CASQGQGYETQYF. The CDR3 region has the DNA TGTGCCAGCCAGGGACAGGGTTACGAGACCCAGTACTTC.

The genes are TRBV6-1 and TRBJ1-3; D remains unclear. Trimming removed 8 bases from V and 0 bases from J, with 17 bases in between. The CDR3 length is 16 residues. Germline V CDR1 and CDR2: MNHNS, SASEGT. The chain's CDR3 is CASWAPPADSGNTIYF. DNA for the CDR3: TGTGCCAGCTGGGCCCCGCCCGCGGACTCTGGAAACACCATATATTTT.

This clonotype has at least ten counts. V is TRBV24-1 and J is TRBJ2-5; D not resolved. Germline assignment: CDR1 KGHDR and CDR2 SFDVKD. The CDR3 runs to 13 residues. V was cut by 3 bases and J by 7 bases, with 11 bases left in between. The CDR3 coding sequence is TGTGCCACCAGTGATACTACCCCGGGGACCCAGTACTTC. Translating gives CATSDTTPGTQYF.

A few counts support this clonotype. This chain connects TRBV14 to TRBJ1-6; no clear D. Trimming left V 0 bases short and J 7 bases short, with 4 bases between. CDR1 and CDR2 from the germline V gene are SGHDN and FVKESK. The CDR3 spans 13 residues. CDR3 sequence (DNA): TGTGCCAGCAGCCAAGATATAAATTCACCCCTCCACTTT. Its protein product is CASSQDINSPLHF. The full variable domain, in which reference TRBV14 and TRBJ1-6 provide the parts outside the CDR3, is EAGVTQFPSHSVIEKGQTVTLRCDPISGHDNLYWYRRVMGKEIKFLLHFVKESKQDESGMPNNRFLAERTGGTYSTLKVQPAELEDSGVYFCASSQDINSPLHFGNGTRLTVT.